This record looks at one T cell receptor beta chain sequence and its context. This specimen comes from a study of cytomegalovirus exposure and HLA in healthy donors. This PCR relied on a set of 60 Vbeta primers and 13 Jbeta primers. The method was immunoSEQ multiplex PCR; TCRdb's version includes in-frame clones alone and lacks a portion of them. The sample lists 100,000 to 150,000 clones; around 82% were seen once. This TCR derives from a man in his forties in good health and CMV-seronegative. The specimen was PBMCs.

In DNA form, the CDR3 reads TGTGCCAGCAGCCGACTAGCGGGGGGTGATGAGCAGTTCTTC. Translation gives CASSRLAGGDEQFF. The chain links TRBV7-3 to TRBJ2-1; 13 nucleotides agree with TRBD2. The CDR3 is 14 residues long. From germline, CDR1 is SGHTA and CDR2 FQGTGA. The V segment lost 5 bases and the J segment 8 bases; nucleotides outside the gene matches: 3.